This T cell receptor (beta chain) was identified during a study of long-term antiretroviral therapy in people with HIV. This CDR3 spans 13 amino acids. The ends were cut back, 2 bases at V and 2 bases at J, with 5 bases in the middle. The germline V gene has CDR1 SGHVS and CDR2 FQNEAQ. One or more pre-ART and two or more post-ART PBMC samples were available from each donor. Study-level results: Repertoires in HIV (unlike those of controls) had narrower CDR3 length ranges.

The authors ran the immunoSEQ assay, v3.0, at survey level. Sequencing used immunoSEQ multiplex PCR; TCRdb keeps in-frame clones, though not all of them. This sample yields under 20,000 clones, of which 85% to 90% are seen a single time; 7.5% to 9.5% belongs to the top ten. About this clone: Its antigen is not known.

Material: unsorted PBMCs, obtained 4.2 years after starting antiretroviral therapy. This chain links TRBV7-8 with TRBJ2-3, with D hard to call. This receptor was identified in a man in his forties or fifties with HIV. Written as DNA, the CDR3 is TGTGCCAGCAGCTTAATCGTCACAGATACGCAGTATTTT. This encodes CASSLIVTDTQYF.